This is a list of T cell receptor beta chains from one sample in a study of response to subunit inactivated influenza vaccine. TCRdb analysed the RT-PCR reads with MiXCR anew, one entry per CDR3 protein. The table lists approximately 520,000 distinct CDR3 sequences, approximately 15% of them singletons, with approximately 3% in the top ten. The material was CD4+ T cells sorted from PBMCs, obtained less than 30 months after vaccination. These receptors were taken from a man aged 50 to 69 who received an inactivated influenza vaccine. The CDR3 runs from the conserved cysteine through the conserved F or W. The D gene is left open where the match is weak. Some rows mark clone size as missing; the rest say once, few, many or name a class of expanded clone.

>TRBD2|many|TRBJ2-7|TRBV20-1
TGCAGTGCTTTGGGACTAGCGGGAGTCTACGAGCAGTACTTC
CSALGLAGVYEQYF
>TRBD2|-|TRBJ2-3|TRBV24-1
TGTGCCACCAGTGATAAGCGGGAGACAGATACGCAGTATTTT
CATSDKRETDTQYF
>TRBD1|many|TRBJ1-2|TRBV4-3
TGCGCCAGCAGCCAGGGACAGGGGGCTGAGGGCTACACCTTC
CASSQGQGAEGYTF
>-|few|TRBJ1-1|TRBV4-2
TGTGCCAGCAGCCAAGAGGGTACCAACACTGAAGCTTTCTTT
CASSQEGTNTEAFF
>TRBD2|few|TRBJ2-3|TRBV10-3
TGTGCCATCAGTGCACTAGCGGATACAGATACGCAGTATTTT
CAISALADTDTQYF
>TRBD2|many|TRBJ2-1|TRBV5-1
TGCGCCAGCAGACCTACTAGCGGGGGGCGGGATGAGCAGTTCTTC
CASRPTSGGRDEQFF
>TRBD2|-|TRBJ2-5|TRBV20-1
TGCAGTGCTAGAGATCTTCGGCGGGGGTACCAAGAGACCCAGTACTTC
CSARDLRRGYQETQYF
>-|-|TRBJ2-3|TRBV6-2/TRBV6-3
TGTGCCAGCAGTTACGTTCAAGGACAGATCCTAGATACGCAGTATTTT
CASSYVQGQILDTQYF
>-|-|TRBJ2-3|TRBV7-6
TGTGCCAGCAGCTTATTGTTCAGTGATACGCAGTATTTT
CASSLLFSDTQYF
>-|few|TRBJ2-4|TRBV29-1
TGCAGCGTTTACTCCCCCCAGGGGATAGCCAAAAACATTCAGTACTTC
CSVYSPQGIAKNIQYF
>-|-|TRBJ1-2|TRBV7-9
TGTGTCAGCAGCTTTGGCCAGGGTAATGGCTACACCTTC
CVSSFGQGNGYTF
>TRBD1|-|TRBJ1-1|TRBV7-9
TGTGCCAGCAGCTTAGTTTGGGACAGGGGGCCCACTGAAGCTTTCTTT
CASSLVWDRGPTEAFF
>TRBD2|-|TRBJ2-1|TRBV20-1
TGCAGTGCTAGACTAGCGGGGGCGCCGCGCTACAATGAGCAGTTCTTC
CSARLAGAPRYNEQFF
>TRBD2|many|TRBJ2-7|TRBV5-1
TGCGCCAGCAGCGCTTCCGGGACTAACTACGAGCAGTACTTC
CASSASGTNYEQYF
>-|few|TRBJ2-1|TRBV7-2
TGTGCCAGCAGCTTAGTCAGCAGGGTTAATGAGCAGTTCTTC
CASSLVSRVNEQFF
>-|-|TRBJ2-3|TRBV5-1
TGCGCCAGCAGGGTGGTTCGGAGCACAGATACGCAGTATTTT
CASRVVRSTDTQYF
>-|many|TRBJ1-1|TRBV20-1
TGCAGTGCTGCGAACTTCGGGACCGGCCACACTGAAGCTTTCTTT
CSAANFGTGHTEAFF
>TRBD1|-|TRBJ2-3|TRBV29-1
TGCAGCGTCCGACAGGGTTTGGCTCTTGGCACAGATACGCAGTATTTT
CSVRQGLALGTDTQYF
>-|many|TRBJ1-2|TRBV30
TGTGCCTGGACTCGGGGGGGGCGCGGCTATGGCTACACCTTC
CAWTRGGRGYGYTF
>TRBD1|-|TRBJ2-3|TRBV7-2
TGTGCCAGCAGCGGACGGACAGGGGTCTCTCAGGGTACGCAGTATTTT
CASSGRTGVSQGTQYF
>-|many|TRBJ2-3|TRBV7-9
TGTGCCAGCAGCCCTACGGGGCCTTCAGATACGCAGTATTTT
CASSPTGPSDTQYF
>-|few|TRBJ2-3|TRBV2
TGTGCCAGCATGAGTGGTCTAGGGTTTGATACGCAGTATTTT
CASMSGLGFDTQYF
>-|-|TRBJ2-2|TRBV20-1
TGCAGTGCCAGGGGATACCTCTTAAACACCGGGGAGCTGTTTTTT
CSARGYLLNTGELFF
>-|few|TRBJ2-5|TRBV11-2
TGTGCCAGCAGCATCCTTTGGACTGGGGAGACCCAGTACTTC
CASSILWTGETQYF
>-|few|TRBJ2-7|TRBV7-2
TGTGCCAGCAGCTTAGAGGCAACATCCTACGAGCAGTACTTC
CASSLEATSYEQYF
>TRBD1|-|TRBJ1-5|TRBV11-2
TGTGCCAGCAGCTTAGTCGAGACAGGGGGTAACGGCAATCAGCCCCAGCATTTT
CASSLVETGGNGNQPQHF
>TRBD1|many|TRBJ1-2|TRBV4-1
TGCGCCAGCAGCCAGACAGGGAGCTATGGCTACACCTTC
CASSQTGSYGYTF
>-|few|TRBJ2-5|TRBV18
TGTGCCAGCTCACCGCCCCAGGGGTCGGAGACCCAGTACTTC
CASSPPQGSETQYF
>TRBD2|few|TRBJ2-3|TRBV28
TGTGCCAGCAGACAGGGACTAGCGGGAGTGGTGCAGTATTTT
CASRQGLAGVVQYF
>TRBD1|-|TRBJ2-4|TRBV28
TGTGCCAGCAGTCGAACAGGGGTGGGAGCCAAAAACATTCAGTACTTC
CASSRTGVGAKNIQYF
>-|many|TRBJ2-2|TRBV20-1
TGCAGTGCTAGTTTAGGGGACACCGGGGAGCTGTTTTTT
CSASLGDTGELFF
>TRBD2|many|TRBJ2-5|TRBV2
TGTGCCAGCAGTGAAGCGGGGACTAGTTGGGAGACCCAGTACTTC
CASSEAGTSWETQYF
>TRBD1|few|TRBJ2-2|TRBV6-2/TRBV6-3
TGTGCCAGCAGTAGACCGGGACAGGGGCACACCGGGGAGCTGTTTTTT
CASSRPGQGHTGELFF
>-|few|TRBJ2-2|TRBV14
TGTGCCAGCAGCCAATTGTCTCAGGGGGGAAACACCGGGGAGCTGTTTTTT
CASSQLSQGGNTGELFF
>TRBD2|few|TRBJ2-5|TRBV28
TGTGCCAGCAGTTTAGGACTAGCGGGCCAAGAGACCCAGTACTTC
CASSLGLAGQETQYF
>TRBD1|-|TRBJ1-5|TRBV19
TGTGCCAGTAGTACCCCCGACAGGGGATATCAGCCCCAGCATTTT
CASSTPDRGYQPQHF
>-|many|TRBJ2-7|TRBV27
TGTGCCAGCAGGTCCTCGAAGCGGGCCTCCCCATACGAGCAGTACTTC
CASRSSKRASPYEQYF
>TRBD2|few|TRBJ2-3|TRBV6-1
TGTGCCAGCAGTGACCTCTCCTCAGCGGGGTCTAAGGCAGATACGCAGTATTTT
CASSDLSSAGSKADTQYF
>TRBD2|-|TRBJ2-3|TRBV25-1
TGTGCCAGCAGTGAAGTGGGTAGCGGGATCACAGATACGCAGTATTTT
CASSEVGSGITDTQYF
>-|few|TRBJ2-2|TRBV3-1
TGTGCCAGCAGGCAACCGGGAAGCACCGGGGAGCTGTTTTTT
CASRQPGSTGELFF
>-|-|TRBJ2-7|TRBV30
TGTGCCTGGAGCACTCAGGGTGGGGAGCAGTACTTC
CAWSTQGGEQYF
>-|-|TRBJ1-5|TRBV12-3/TRBV12-4
TGTGCCAGCAGTTTATTACTGAAGGGCAATCAGCCCCAGCATTTT
CASSLLLKGNQPQHF
>TRBD1|-|TRBJ1-1|TRBV5-1
TGCGCCAGCAGTCTGGAGGGGGCAGTAAGTGAAGCTTTCTTT
CASSLEGAVSEAFF
>-|few|TRBJ1-5|TRBV5-5
TGTGCCAGCAGCTTCGGACCGGGCAATCAGCCCCAGCATTTT
CASSFGPGNQPQHF
>TRBD2|few|TRBJ2-1|TRBV14
TGTGCCAGCAGCCAAGTACTAGCGGGAGGGCCCTACAATGAGCAGTTCTTC
CASSQVLAGGPYNEQFF
>TRBD1|few|TRBJ1-2|TRBV7-2
TGTGCCAGCAGCCCTATCCGGGACAGACTTAACTATGGCTACACCTTC
CASSPIRDRLNYGYTF
>TRBD1|-|TRBJ2-3|TRBV20-1
TGCAGTGCTAAACCCGGGACAGGGGGCAGGTTAGATACGCAGTATTTT
CSAKPGTGGRLDTQYF
>-|-|TRBJ2-3|TRBV28
TGTGCCAGCAGTACCATTGGGGGGGCTACAGATACGCAGTATTTT
CASSTIGGATDTQYF
>TRBD2|few|TRBJ2-7|TRBV7-9
TGTGCCAGCAGCTCGGGACTACATGGGCCAACCTACGAGCAGTACTTC
CASSSGLHGPTYEQYF
>-|few|TRBJ2-7|TRBV29-1
TGCAGCGTTGCGCAGGGCCGCCGATACGAGCAGTACTTC
CSVAQGRRYEQYF
>-|-|TRBJ1-4|TRBV11-1
TGTGCCAGCAGCTCGCCCCCTGGGGGACCCACAACAAGTGAAAAACTGTTTTTT
CASSSPPGGPTTSEKLFF
>TRBD1|-|TRBJ2-2|TRBV7-2
TGTGCCAGCAGCTTAACGGGGACAGCGAACACCGGGGAGCTGTTTTTT
CASSLTGTANTGELFF